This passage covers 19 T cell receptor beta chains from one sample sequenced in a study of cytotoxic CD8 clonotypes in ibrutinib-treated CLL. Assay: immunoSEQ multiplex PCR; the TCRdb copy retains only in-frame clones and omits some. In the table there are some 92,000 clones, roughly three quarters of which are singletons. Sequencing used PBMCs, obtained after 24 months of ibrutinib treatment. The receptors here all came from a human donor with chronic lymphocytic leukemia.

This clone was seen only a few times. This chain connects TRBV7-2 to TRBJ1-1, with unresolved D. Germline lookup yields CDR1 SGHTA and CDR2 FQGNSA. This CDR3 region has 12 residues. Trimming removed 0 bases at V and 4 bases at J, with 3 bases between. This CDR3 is CASSLAGTEAFF. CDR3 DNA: TGTGCCAGCAGCTTAGCGGGCACTGAAGCTTTCTTT.

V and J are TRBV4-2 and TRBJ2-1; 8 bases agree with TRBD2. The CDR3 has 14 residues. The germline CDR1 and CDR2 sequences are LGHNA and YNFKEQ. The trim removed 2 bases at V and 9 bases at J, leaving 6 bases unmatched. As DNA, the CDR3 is TGTGCCAGCAGCCAAATCACGGGAGGGGCTGAGCAGTTCTTC. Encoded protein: CASSQITGGAEQFF.

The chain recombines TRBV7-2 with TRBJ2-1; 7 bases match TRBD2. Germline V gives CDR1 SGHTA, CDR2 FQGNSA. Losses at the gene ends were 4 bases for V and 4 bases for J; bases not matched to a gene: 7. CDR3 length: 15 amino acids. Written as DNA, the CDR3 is TGTGCCAGCAGCTCCCGAAGCGGGGCTTACAATGAGCAGTTCTTC. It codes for CASSSRSGAYNEQFF.

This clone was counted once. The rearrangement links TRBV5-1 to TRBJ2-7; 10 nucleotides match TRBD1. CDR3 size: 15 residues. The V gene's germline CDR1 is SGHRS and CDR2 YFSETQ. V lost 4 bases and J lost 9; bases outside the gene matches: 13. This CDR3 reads CASSIGTGEFRGQYF. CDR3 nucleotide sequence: TGCGCCAGCAGCATCGGGACAGGGGAGTTTAGGGGGCAGTACTTC. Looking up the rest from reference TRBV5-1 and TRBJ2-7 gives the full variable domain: KAGVTQTPRYLIKTRGQQVTLSCSPISGHRSVSWYQQTPGQGLQFLFEYFSETQRNKGNFPGRFSGRQFSNSRSEMNVSTLELGDSALYLCASSIGTGEFRGQYFGPGTRLTVT.

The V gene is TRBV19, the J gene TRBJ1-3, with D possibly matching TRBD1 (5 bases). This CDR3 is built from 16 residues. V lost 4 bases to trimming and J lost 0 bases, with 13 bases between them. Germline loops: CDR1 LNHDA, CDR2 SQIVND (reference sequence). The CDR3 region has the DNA TGTGCCAGTAGTAAGACGGGACCCAGCTCTGGAAACACCATATATTTT. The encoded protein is CASSKTGPSSGNTIYF.

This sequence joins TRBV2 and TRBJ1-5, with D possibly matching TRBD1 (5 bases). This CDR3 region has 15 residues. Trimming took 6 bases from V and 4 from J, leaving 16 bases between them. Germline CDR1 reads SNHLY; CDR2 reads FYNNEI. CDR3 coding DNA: TGTGCCAGCAGGGATAGACCTGGGGCAAATCAGCCCCAGCATTTT. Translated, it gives CASRDRPGANQPQHF. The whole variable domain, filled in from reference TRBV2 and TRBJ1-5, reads EPEVTQTPSHQVTQMGQEVILRCVPISNHLYFYWYRQILGQKVEFLVSFYNNEISEKSEIFDDQFSVERPDGSNFTLKIRSTKLEDSAMYFCASRDRPGANQPQHFGDGTRLSIL.

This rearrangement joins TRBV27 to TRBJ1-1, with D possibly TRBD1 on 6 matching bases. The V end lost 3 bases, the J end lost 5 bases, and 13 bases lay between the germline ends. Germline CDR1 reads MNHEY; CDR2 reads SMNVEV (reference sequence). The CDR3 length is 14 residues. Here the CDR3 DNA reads TGTGCCAGCAGTTTCGAGGGGGTGTGGACTGAAGCTTTCTTT. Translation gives CASSFEGVWTEAFF.

The CDR3, as DNA: TGTGCCACCACCAGGGGGGCAGGCAGCTATGGCTACACCTTC. Translating it yields CATTRGAGSYGYTF. The chain combines TRBV15 with TRBJ1-2; 7 bases are shared with TRBD1. The V gene's germline CDR1 is LNHNV and CDR2 YYDKDF (reference sequence). The CDR3 runs to 14 residues. Trimming cost V 7 bases and J 4 bases; bases outside gene matches: 9. Full variable domain (rest looked up from reference TRBV15 and TRBJ1-2): DAMVIQNPRYQVTQFGKPVTLSCSQTLNHNVMYWYQQKSSQAPKLLFHYYDKDFNNEADTPDNFQSRRPNTSFCFLDIRSPGLGDTAMYLCATTRGAGSYGYTFGSGTRLTVV.

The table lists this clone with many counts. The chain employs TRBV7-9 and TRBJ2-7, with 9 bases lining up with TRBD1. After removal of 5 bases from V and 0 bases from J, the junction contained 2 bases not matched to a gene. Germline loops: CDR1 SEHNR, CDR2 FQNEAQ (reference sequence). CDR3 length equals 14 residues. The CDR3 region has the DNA TGTGCCAGCAGCCGACAGGGGGGCTCCTACGAGCAGTACTTC. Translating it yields CASSRQGGSYEQYF.

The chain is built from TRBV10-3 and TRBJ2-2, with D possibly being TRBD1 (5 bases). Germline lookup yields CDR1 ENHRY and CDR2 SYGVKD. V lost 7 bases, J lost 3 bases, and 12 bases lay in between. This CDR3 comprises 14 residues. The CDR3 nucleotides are TGTGCCATCATGGGGCAGTTAGACACCGGGGAGCTGTTTTTT. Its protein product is CAIMGQLDTGELFF.

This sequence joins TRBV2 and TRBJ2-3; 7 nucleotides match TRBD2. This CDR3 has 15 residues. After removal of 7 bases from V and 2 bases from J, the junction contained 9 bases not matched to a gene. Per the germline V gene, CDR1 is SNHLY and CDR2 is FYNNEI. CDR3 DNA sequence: TGTGCCAGCAAGGGAGGGGACTCCCCCACAGATACGCAGTATTTT. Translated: CASKGGDSPTDTQYF.

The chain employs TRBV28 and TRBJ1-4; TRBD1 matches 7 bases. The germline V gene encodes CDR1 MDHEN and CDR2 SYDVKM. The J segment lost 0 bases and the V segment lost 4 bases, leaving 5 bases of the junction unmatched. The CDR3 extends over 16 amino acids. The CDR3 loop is CASSSRQGATNEKLFF. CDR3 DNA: TGTGCCAGCAGTTCGCGACAGGGAGCAACTAATGAAAAACTGTTTTTT.

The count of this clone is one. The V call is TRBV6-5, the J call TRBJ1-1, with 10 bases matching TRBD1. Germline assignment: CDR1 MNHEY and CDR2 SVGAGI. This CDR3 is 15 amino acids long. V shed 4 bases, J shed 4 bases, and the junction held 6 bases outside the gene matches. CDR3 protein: CASSSRQGAPTEAFF. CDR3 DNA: TGTGCCAGCAGTTCTAGACAGGGGGCACCCACTGAAGCTTTCTTT.

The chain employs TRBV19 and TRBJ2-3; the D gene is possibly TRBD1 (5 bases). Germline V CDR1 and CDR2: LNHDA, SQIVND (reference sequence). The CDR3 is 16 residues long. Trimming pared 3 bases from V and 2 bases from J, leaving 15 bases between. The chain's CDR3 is CASSMDILTTTDTQYF. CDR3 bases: TGTGCCAGTAGTATGGACATCTTAACCACCACAGATACGCAGTATTTT. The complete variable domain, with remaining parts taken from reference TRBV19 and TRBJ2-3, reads DGGITQSPKYLFRKEGQNVTLSCEQNLNHDAMYWYRQDPGQGLRLIYYSQIVNDFQKGDIAEGYSVSREKKESFPLTVTSAQKNPTAFYLCASSMDILTTTDTQYFGPGTRLTVL.

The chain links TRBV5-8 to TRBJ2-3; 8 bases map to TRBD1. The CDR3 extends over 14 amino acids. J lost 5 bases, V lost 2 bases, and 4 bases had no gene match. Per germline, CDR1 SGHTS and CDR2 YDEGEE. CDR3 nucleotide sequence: TGTGCCAGCAGCTTCGGACAGGGCCTAGATACGCAGTATTTT. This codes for CASSFGQGLDTQYF.

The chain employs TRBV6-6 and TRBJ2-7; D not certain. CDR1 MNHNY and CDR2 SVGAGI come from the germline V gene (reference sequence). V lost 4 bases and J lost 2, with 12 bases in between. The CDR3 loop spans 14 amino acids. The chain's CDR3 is CASSLSGRPYEQYF. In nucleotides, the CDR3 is TGTGCCAGCAGTTTATCGGGCAGACCCTACGAGCAGTACTTC.

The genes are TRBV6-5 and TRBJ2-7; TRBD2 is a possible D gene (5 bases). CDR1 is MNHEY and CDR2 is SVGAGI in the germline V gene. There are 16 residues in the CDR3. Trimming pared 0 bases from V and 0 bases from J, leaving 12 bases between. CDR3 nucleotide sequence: TGTGCCAGCAGTTACTCGCTTAGCGCGAGCTCCTACGAGCAGTACTTC. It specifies CASSYSLSASSYEQYF.

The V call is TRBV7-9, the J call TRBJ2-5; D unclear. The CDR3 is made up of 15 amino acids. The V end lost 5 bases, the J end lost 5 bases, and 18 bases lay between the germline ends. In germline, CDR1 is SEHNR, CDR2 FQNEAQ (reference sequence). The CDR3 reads CASSPRRSSGETQYF. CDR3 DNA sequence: TGTGCCAGCAGCCCCCGACGGAGCTCTGGTGAGACCCAGTACTTC.

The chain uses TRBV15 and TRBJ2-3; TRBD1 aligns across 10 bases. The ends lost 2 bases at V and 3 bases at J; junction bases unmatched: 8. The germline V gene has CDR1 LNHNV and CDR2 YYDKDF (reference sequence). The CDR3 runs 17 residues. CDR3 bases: TGTGCCACCAGCAGATCTCCCCCGGGACAGGGGACAGATACGCAGTATTTT. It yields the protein CATSRSPPGQGTDTQYF.